One T cell receptor beta chain is described in this entry. The antigen remains unidentified. Other DNA sequences of this sample code for an identical CDR3. Authors' processing steps: There were no quality scores in the junction-only immunoSEQ sequences, so filtering differed. TCRdb's table, derived via immunoSEQ multiplex PCR, lists solely in-frame clones and lacks some. V and J calls and clone size are given by that table; D and trimming were obtained from the DNA. The table lists under 2.5 million clones, under 95% of them singletons, with around 0.4% in the top ten. Trimming removed 0 bases at V and 6 bases at J, with 8 bases between. The CDR3 contains 13 residues. Germline V lookup: CDR1 GTSNPN, CDR2 SVGIG (reference sequence). The source of the sample is a study of shared clonotypes between healthy human individuals. The wider study: Three CD4 naive, three CD4 memory, two CD8 naive and one CD8 memory plate were used per donor.

Broader study findings: Among the subsets, naive ones generally showed larger estimated richness than memory ones. With a handful of donors compared, about 5% of naive CD4 clonotypes were shared.

This receptor was identified in a man in his late teens or twenties in good health. Some clones in this sample may be carry-over from other donors' samples. The gene calls are TRBV30 and TRBJ2-2, with D tentatively TRBD1 (6 bases). The sequenced sample consisted of naive CD4+ T cells from PBMCs. Subset specified: CD45RA+ positively selected. CDR3 loop: CAWSVQGAGELFF. Written as DNA, the CDR3 is TGTGCCTGGAGTGTACAGGGCGCCGGGGAGCTGTTTTTT.